This TCR beta chain originates from a study of blood T cell repertoires in COVID-19. Turning to the study itself: The origin of the acute and convalescent COVID-19 samples was the United States, Italy and Spain.

Germline V gene lookup returns CDR1 SGHRS and CDR2 YFSETQ. V lost 0 bases and J lost 0, with 4 bases in between. The CDR3 has 14 residues. Only in-frame clones appear in the TCRdb table, and some are missing; sequencing was by immunoSEQ multiplex PCR. The repertoire holds tens of thousands of clones, 65% to 85% seen once, with roughly 2.5% in the top ten. Regarding this clone: Other DNA sequences within the sample encode an identical CDR3.

The sample comprised peripheral blood. The chain employs TRBV5-1 and TRBJ2-1; no reliable D call. The receptor comes from a man of 80 years or more with active or convalescent COVID-19. The CDR3 spells CASSLDSSYNEQFF. The CDR3 DNA reads TGCGCCAGCAGCTTGGATAGCTCCTACAATGAGCAGTTCTTC. Supplemented by reference TRBV5-1 and TRBJ2-1, the full variable domain reads KAGVTQTPRYLIKTRGQQVTLSCSPISGHRSVSWYQQTPGQGLQFLFEYFSETQRNKGNFPGRFSGRQFSNSRSEMNVSTLELGDSALYLCASSLDSSYNEQFFGPGTRLTVL.